The entry below gives a single TCR beta chain sequence along with its context. This specimen comes from a study of blood T cell repertoires in COVID-19. Study context: Spain, Italy and the United States supplied samples that represented acute and convalescent COVID-19. T cells, B-cell-depleted T cells, or PBMCs supplied cDNA or gDNA.

CDR3 length: 13 amino acids. CDR1 is LGHNT, CDR2 FRNRAP, per germline. V lost 6 bases and J 7 bases, leaving 12 bases between the germline ends. As handled by the study authors: Reference gene primer amplification in the assay estimated nucleated cell counts. Clones were sequenced by immunoSEQ multiplex PCR, and TCRdb holds only the in-frame ones, with some missing. V and J calls and clone size are copied from that table; D and trimming were computed from the DNA. The sample lists under 300,000 clones; 70% to 90% were seen once. The chain has TRBV12-5 and TRBJ2-2; D may be TRBD2 (5 bases). The source material was peripheral blood. This TCR was recovered from a woman between 35 and 50 years old who had recovered from COVID-19. CDR3 residues: CASGGVSGGELFF. In DNA form, the CDR3 reads TGTGCTAGTGGCGGGGTCTCTGGCGGGGAGCTGTTTTTT. The variable domain in full, completed from reference TRBV12-5 and TRBJ2-2, reads DARVTQTPRHKVTEMGQEVTMRCQPILGHNTVFWYRQTMMQGLELLAYFRNRAPLDDSGMPKDRFSAEMPDATLATLKIQPSEPRDSAVYFCASGGVSGGELFFGEGSRLTVL.